This is a list of T cell receptor beta chains from one sample in a study of shared clonotypes between healthy human individuals. Using immunoSEQ multiplex PCR, the repertoire was profiled, and TCRdb retains in-frame clones only, with some absent. The sample holds millions of clones, 90% to 95% seen once. Sequenced input: naive CD4+ T cells sorted from blood. Receptors were obtained from a young man in good health. Each CDR3 is given with its conserved first and last residue. D genes are given only for firm matches. Only some rows state a clone size, as once, few, many or a class for expanded clones.

-,TRBJ1-1,TRBV11-1,-,CASSLVDSPTEAFF,TGTGCCAGCAGCTTAGTAGACAGCCCCACTGAAGCTTTCTTT
-,TRBJ1-1,TRBV4-1,-,CASSQGRRGGSTEAFF,TGCGCCAGCAGCCAAGGGCGAAGGGGAGGGAGCACTGAAGCTTTCTTT
once,TRBJ1-6,TRBV10-3,-,CAASLSSYNSPLHF,TGTGCCGCGTCGTTGAGCTCCTATAATTCACCCCTCCACTTT
-,TRBJ1-5,TRBV7-8,-,CASSLGTQGSNQPQHF,TGTGCCAGCAGCTTAGGCACCCAGGGTAGCAATCAGCCCCAGCATTTT
-,TRBJ2-3,TRBV2,TRBD2,CASSERGTTRTDTQYF,TGTGCCAGCAGTGAACGAGGGACTACTAGGACAGATACGCAGTATTTT
-,TRBJ1-2,TRBV6-1,-,CASSEVGGVGYGYTF,TGTGCCAGCAGTGAAGTTGGGGGAGTAGGCTATGGCTACACCTTC
-,TRBJ1-2,TRBV10-3,TRBD1,CAISESGSGTGLYGYTF,TGTGCCATCAGTGAGTCAGGTTCCGGGACAGGGCTCTATGGCTACACCTTC
-,TRBJ2-3,TRBV2,-,CASRKAPGTDTQYF,TGTGCCAGCCGCAAGGCACCGGGCACAGATACGCAGTATTTT
-,TRBJ2-5,TRBV2,-,CASRGGTAQLAETQYF,TGTGCCAGCAGGGGCGGGACAGCCCAATTGGCAGAGACCCAGTACTTC
-,TRBJ2-3,TRBV19,-,CASRPLVGATDTQYF,TGTGCCAGTAGGCCTCTCGTGGGGGCCACAGATACGCAGTATTTT
-,TRBJ2-7,TRBV5-1,-,CASSLGSGHEQYF,TGCGCCAGCAGCTTGGGGTCGGGCCACGAGCAGTACTTC
-,TRBJ2-2,TRBV5-4,-,CASSSMTGLNTGELFF,TGTGCCAGCAGCTCAATGACAGGACTGAACACCGGGGAGCTGTTTTTT
-,TRBJ2-4,TRBV2,TRBD2,CASSESTSGSSIPGIQYF,TGTGCCAGCAGTGAATCGACTAGCGGGAGCTCAATCCCAGGCATTCAGTACTTC
once,TRBJ2-4,TRBV7-2,-,CASSVSEANIQYF,TGTGCCAGCAGCGTAAGCGAGGCGAACATTCAGTACTTC
-,TRBJ2-2,TRBV7-2,-,CASSSWDSEGELFF,TGTGCCAGCAGCTCCTGGGACTCTGAAGGGGAGCTGTTTTTT
-,TRBJ1-6,TRBV7-2,-,CASSSGFSSPLHF,TGTGCCAGCAGCTCGGGGTTTTCTTCACCCCTCCACTTT
-,TRBJ2-1,TRBV12-2,-,CASRLVSIPRGRYNEQFF,TGTGCAAGTCGCTTAGTTAGTATCCCTCGCGGGCGATACAATGAGCAGTTCTTC
-,TRBJ1-2,TRBV2,TRBD1,CASSRTGYGYTF,TGTGCCAGCAGCCGGACAGGGTATGGCTACACCTTC
-,TRBJ2-7,TRBV18,-,CASSPLAHEQYF,TGTGCCAGCTCACCACTTGCGCACGAGCAGTACTTC
-,TRBJ2-7,TRBV6-6,-,CASRHPGDSYEQYF,TGTGCCAGCAGACATCCGGGGGACTCCTACGAGCAGTACTTC
-,TRBJ1-6,TRBV5-1,-,CASSPREPNSPLHF,TGCGCCAGCAGCCCCCGGGAGCCGAATTCACCCCTCCACTTT
-,TRBJ2-6,TRBV30,-,CAWSRKGRGANVLTF,TGTGCCTGGAGTAGGAAGGGGCGCGGGGCCAACGTCCTGACTTTC
-,TRBJ1-5,TRBV7-9,-,CASSTDGSGQPQHF,TGTGCCAGCAGCACGGACGGGAGCGGGCAGCCCCAGCATTTT
once,TRBJ1-2,TRBV21-1,-,CASSKAPDSNYGYTF,TGTGCCAGCAGCAAAGCGCCGGATTCTAACTATGGCTACACCTTC
-,TRBJ1-2,TRBV6-6,-,CASSYSGSINYGYTF,TGTGCCAGCAGTTACTCGGGGAGTATTAACTATGGCTACACCTTC
-,TRBJ2-3,TRBV2,-,CASSDRVEPQYF,TGTGCCAGCAGTGATAGGGTAGAACCGCAGTATTTT
-,TRBJ2-7,TRBV5-1,TRBD2,CASSSTSESYEQYF,TGCGCCAGCAGCTCCACTAGCGAATCCTACGAGCAGTACTTC
once,TRBJ2-7,TRBV6-1,-,CASRGEEEGYEQYF,TGTGCCAGCAGGGGGGAGGAGGAGGGCTACGAGCAGTACTTC
-,TRBJ1-4,TRBV5-1,TRBD1,CASSFHRGTNEKLFF,TGCGCCAGCAGCTTCCACAGGGGAACTAATGAAAAACTGTTTTTT
-,TRBJ2-7,TRBV28,TRBD2,CASTSGGARNEQYF,TGTGCCAGCACCTCGGGGGGGGCTAGGAACGAGCAGTACTTC
-,TRBJ1-3,TRBV19,TRBD1,CASSLPYSGTGGNTIYF,TGTGCCAGTAGTCTCCCATACTCCGGGACAGGGGGAAACACCATATATTTT
-,TRBJ2-1,TRBV9,-,CASSVGGRSSYNEQFF,TGTGCCAGCAGCGTAGGTGGGAGGAGCTCCTACAATGAGCAGTTCTTC
-,TRBJ1-1,TRBV28,-,CASSFMAGRTNTEAFF,TGTGCCAGCAGTTTTATGGCGGGGCGGACAAACACTGAAGCTTTCTTT
-,TRBJ2-1,TRBV5-1,-,CASTNGGLASSYNEQFF,TGCGCCAGCACTAATGGCGGGCTAGCGAGCTCCTACAATGAGCAGTTCTTC
once,TRBJ1-1,TRBV10-3,TRBD1,CAISEGPDRVRSTEAFF,TGTGCCATCAGTGAGGGGCCGGACAGGGTGCGGAGCACTGAAGCTTTCTTT
-,TRBJ2-7,TRBV9,-,CASSGTGHGEQYF,TGTGCCAGCAGCGGAACGGGACATGGCGAGCAGTACTTC
-,TRBJ2-2,TRBV19,-,CASTPRDTGELFF,TGTGCCAGTACCCCGAGGGACACCGGGGAGCTGTTTTTT
-,TRBJ2-7,TRBV7-9,-,CASSFGEMGEQYF,TGTGCCAGCAGCTTCGGGGAGATGGGCGAGCAGTACTTC
-,TRBJ2-7,TRBV19,-,CASSITTGKSYEQYF,TGTGCCAGTAGTATCACGACAGGAAAGTCCTACGAGCAGTACTTC
-,TRBJ2-7,TRBV6-5,-,CAAGATEQYF,TGTGCCGCGGGGGCTACGGAGCAGTACTTC
-,TRBJ2-3,TRBV10-1,-,CASSDLTDTQYF,TGCGCCAGCAGTGACCTCACAGATACGCAGTATTTT
-,TRBJ2-2,TRBV7-7,TRBD1,CASSLDKGADTGELFF,TGTGCTAGCAGCTTAGATAAGGGGGCTGATACCGGGGAGCTGTTTTTT
-,TRBJ2-3,TRBV29-1,TRBD1,CSALTGVPDTQYF,TGCAGCGCCCTGACAGGGGTCCCAGATACGCAGTATTTT
-,TRBJ2-7,TRBV7-9,-,CASSLFEGSYEQYF,TGTGCCAGCAGCTTATTCGAGGGTTCCTACGAGCAGTACTTC
-,TRBJ1-2,TRBV5-4,TRBD1,CASSPKGQTDYGYTF,TGTGCCAGCAGCCCAAAGGGACAGACGGACTATGGCTACACCTTC
-,TRBJ2-7,TRBV5-1,-,CASSWGTLGGNEQYF,TGCGCCAGCAGCTGGGGGACACTTGGTGGTAACGAGCAGTACTTC
-,TRBJ2-1,TRBV4-1,TRBD1,CASSPGTGVLNEQFF,TGCGCCAGCAGCCCCGGGACAGGGGTCTTAAATGAGCAGTTCTTC
-,TRBJ1-3,TRBV4-1,TRBD1,CASSQPGQGALSGNTIYF,TGCGCCAGCAGCCAACCGGGACAGGGGGCTCTCTCTGGAAACACCATATATTTT
-,TRBJ1-5,TRBV9,-,CASSVSGSNQPQHF,TGTGCCAGCAGCGTAAGCGGTTCGAATCAGCCCCAGCATTTT
once,TRBJ1-4,TRBV30,TRBD1,CAWSGTGPEKLFF,TGTGCCTGGTCGGGGACAGGGCCCGAAAAACTGTTTTTT
-,TRBJ2-2,TRBV2,TRBD2,CASSEAPQRSGNGELFF,TGTGCCAGCAGTGAAGCGCCCCAGCGGAGCGGGAACGGGGAGCTGTTTTTT
once,TRBJ2-5,TRBV11-3,-,CASSFGTQETQYF,TGTGCCAGCAGCTTTGGCACTCAAGAGACCCAGTACTTC
-,TRBJ2-7,TRBV7-9,-,CASSAEGPPYEQYF,TGTGCCAGCAGCGCCGAGGGACCTCCCTACGAGCAGTACTTC
-,TRBJ1-1,TRBV28,-,CASRARRDTEAFF,TGTGCCAGCAGGGCCCGACGGGACACTGAAGCTTTCTTT
-,TRBJ2-3,TRBV6-4,-,CASSVGFQADTQYF,TGTGCCAGCAGTGTTGGGTTTCAGGCAGATACGCAGTATTTT
-,TRBJ2-5,TRBV2,TRBD1,CASSDRELMVQETQYF,TGTGCCAGCTCGGACAGGGAATTAATGGTCCAAGAGACCCAGTACTTC
once,TRBJ1-5,TRBV28,-,CASQPPGNNQPQHF,TGTGCCAGTCAACCCCCGGGGAACAATCAGCCCCAGCATTTT